The present T cell receptor beta chain was sequenced within a study of patients and donors after allogeneic stem cell transplantation. This clonotype appeared a few times. TCRdb re-called the RT-PCR reads through MiXCR, storing one row per CDR3 protein. Of some 24,000 distinct CDR3 sequences listed, less than 45% were seen once; the top ten hold 78%. Trimming shortened V by 2 bases and J by 0 bases, and 14 bases separated the two germline ends. The CDR3 loop spans 17 amino acids. Germline CDR1 and CDR2: MNHNY and SVGAGI (reference sequence). This receptor was identified in a human donor who was either an allogeneic HSCT recipient or a stem cell or donor lymphocyte infusion donor (not recorded which). It is not recorded whose cells these are; they may come from a transplant donor. The sequencing input was blood, either unsorted or a sorted T cell fraction (not recorded which). The chain recombines TRBV6-6 with TRBJ1-3; weak D call: TRBD1 (6 bases). The CDR3 here is CASSYPPVGGSGNTIYF. The CDR3 region has the DNA TGTGCCAGCAGTTACCCCCCGGTAGGGGGCTCTGGAAACACCATATATTTT.